Presented here are 18 T cell receptor beta chains from one specimen sequenced in a study of response to subunit inactivated influenza vaccine (dated by TCRdb to 2016 to 2019). Library generation was performed with RT-PCR. The instrument given in TCRdb is Illumina HiSeq 2500. The raw public reads went through TCRdb reprocessing: fastp at Q25, MiXCR clone calling, in-frame beta chains kept. Rows are combined by CDR3 protein, so each entry shows the most common genes and DNA. For this sample there are about 830,000 distinct CDR3 sequences; under 20% appear just once. The biggest ten clones account for approximately 11% of the sample. Material: PBMCs from blood, obtained roughly 5 days after vaccination. The origin of the receptors is a man aged 45-65 years who received an inactivated influenza vaccine. Donor details come from another sample of the same person, matched by shared clones.

V usage is TRBV4-3 and J usage is TRBJ1-6; no firm D call. The V gene lost 4 bases and the J gene lost 9 bases, with 19 bases spanning the gap. Per the germline V gene, CDR1 is LGHNA and CDR2 is YSLEER. This CDR3 region has 16 residues. The CDR3 DNA reads TGCGCCAGCAGCCGGGGATTGGGGAACTTGGGTTCACCCCTCCACTTT. Translation gives CASSRGLGNLGSPLHF.

This clonotype has more than one count but fewer than ten. The chain has TRBV28 and TRBJ2-5; 10 bases are a match to TRBD1. The ends lost 3 bases at V and 2 bases at J; junction bases unmatched: 12. The CDR3 spans 18 residues. Germline assignment: CDR1 MDHEN and CDR2 SYDVKM. As DNA, the CDR3 is TGTGCCAGCAGTTTTCGGAGACCGACAGGGGGCTGGCAAGAGACCCAGTACTTC. Translation gives CASSFRRPTGGWQETQYF.

This clonotype showed up just a few times. The chain recombines TRBV20-1 with TRBJ1-2; D uncertain. The germline V gene has CDR1 DFQATT and CDR2 SNEGSKA (reference sequence). V was trimmed by 3 bases and J by 0 bases, leaving 11 bases between them. This CDR3 spans 14 amino acids. The CDR3 is CSASYSYPNYGYTF. The CDR3 region has the DNA TGCAGTGCTAGCTACAGCTATCCTAACTATGGCTACACCTTC.

This clonotype was seen a handful of times. This chain uses TRBV12-3 or TRBV12-4 with TRBJ2-3; weak D call: TRBD1 (6 bases). CDR3 length: 13 residues. V shed 5 bases and J shed 2 bases, with 8 bases lying between them. CDR3: CASSTGPTDTQYF. As DNA, the CDR3 is TGTGCCAGCAGTACAGGGCCCACAGATACGCAGTATTTT.

As for this clonotype: One end of the junction does not line up with germline, which may come from a read error. This rearrangement joins TRBV18 to TRBJ1-1, with D uncertain. Germline V gives CDR1 KGHSH, CDR2 LQKENI. The CDR3 has 14 residues. CDR3 protein: CATSPREGNTEAFF. The CDR3 DNA is TGTGCCACCTCACCTCGAGAGGGGAACACTGAAGCTTTCTTT. Variable domain in full (rest from reference TRBV18 and TRBJ1-1): NAGVMQNPRHLVRRRGQEARLRCSPMKGHSHVYWYRQLPEEGLKFMVYLQKENIIDESGMPKERFSAEFPKEGPSILRIQQVVRGDSAAYFCATSPREGNTEAFFGQGTRLTVV.

This chain links TRBV7-9 with TRBJ2-7; D perhaps matches TRBD2 (5 bases). CDR3 length equals 14 residues. CDR1 is SEHNR, CDR2 FQNEAQ, per germline (reference sequence). V dropped 5 bases and J dropped 1 base, with 12 bases sitting between them. The CDR3 is CASSPTWRSYEQYF. Here the CDR3 DNA reads TGTGCCAGCAGCCCGACATGGAGGTCCTACGAGCAGTACTTC. The variable domain in full, completed from reference TRBV7-9 and TRBJ2-7, reads DTGVSQNPRHKITKRGQNVTFRCDPISEHNRLYWYRQTLGQGPEFLTYFQNEAQLEKSRLLSDRFSAERPKGSFSTLEIQRTEQGDSAMYLCASSPTWRSYEQYFGPGTRLTVT.

The chain recombines TRBV24-1 with TRBJ2-3; D unresolved. This CDR3 is 15 amino acids long. V gave up 2 bases and J gave up 1 base, with 9 bases separating them. The germline CDR1 and CDR2 sequences are KGHDR and SFDVKD. This CDR3 is CATSDSRLRTDTQYF. CDR3 in DNA: TGTGCCACCAGTGATTCGCGCTTGCGCACAGATACGCAGTATTTT.

The chain uses TRBV7-2 and TRBJ1-1; TRBD1 might be the D (6 bases). Per germline, CDR1 SGHTA and CDR2 FQGNSA. The CDR3 is 15 residues long. V was pared by 4 bases and J by 2 bases, with 14 bases between. CDR3: CASSYNTGTNTEAFF. The CDR3 DNA reads TGTGCCAGCAGCTACAACACAGGGACTAACACTGAAGCTTTCTTT.

Concerning this clonotype: In this CDR3 the conserved last residue, phenylalanine or tryptophan, is missing, so a read error is likely. V is TRBV5-5 and J is TRBJ2-1; D is undetermined. The CDR3 extends over 14 amino acids. Germline V gene sequence: CDR1 SGHKS, CDR2 YYEKEE (reference sequence). Trimming shortened V by 0 bases and J by 8 bases, and 12 bases separated the two germline ends. In DNA, the CDR3 is TGTGCCAGCAGCTTGGTGGGGTCACGGGATGAGCAGTTCTTA. It yields the protein CASSLVGSRDEQFL.

This clonotype occurred many times. This rearrangement joins TRBV20-1 to TRBJ2-5, with 9 bases identical to TRBD1. CDR3 length equals 15 residues. V gave up 3 bases and J gave up 2 bases; unmatched junction bases: 7. Looked up from germline, CDR1 is DFQATT and CDR2 is SNEGSKA (reference sequence). The CDR3 coding sequence is TGCAGTGCTAGGTATTCCGGACAGGGGCAAGAGACCCAGTACTTC. Its translation: CSARYSGQGQETQYF.

In this sample, this clonotype turned up a few times. The chain combines TRBV29-1 with TRBJ2-5; D not resolved. This CDR3 is 12 amino acids long. Germline CDR1 and CDR2: SQVTM and ANQGSEA. V lost 5 bases and J lost 2, with 9 bases in between. The CDR3 loop is CSVLEWQETQYF. CDR3 in DNA: TGCAGCGTTTTAGAGTGGCAAGAGACCCAGTACTTC.

V gene TRBV5-4 combines with J gene TRBJ2-1, with 7 bases that match TRBD1. The germline CDR1 and CDR2 sequences are SGHNT and YYREEE (reference sequence). V gave up 5 bases and J gave up 5 bases; unmatched junction bases: 10. The CDR3 is 15 residues long. The CDR3 sequence is CASRLPGQLHNEQFF. CDR3 in DNA: TGTGCCAGCAGATTGCCGGGACAGCTACACAATGAGCAGTTCTTC.

This chain joins TRBV20-1 and TRBJ2-1, with 8 bases that match TRBD2. CDR1 is DFQATT, CDR2 SNEGSKA, per germline (reference sequence). The CDR3 extends over 13 amino acids. The CDR3 DNA follows: TGCAGCTTTCCGGGACTAGCCTACAATGAGCAGTTCTTC. Translating it yields CSFPGLAYNEQFF.

The chain employs TRBV7-8 and TRBJ1-2, with TRBD1 matching over 9 bases. J gave up 6 bases and V 0 bases, and 5 bases lay outside the gene matches. The CDR3 sequence is 15 residues long. The germline V gene encodes CDR1 SGHVS and CDR2 FQNEAQ. The CDR3 coding sequence is TGTGCCAGCAGCTTAGCGGGACAGGGAGGCGATGGCTACACCTTC. Amino acids: CASSLAGQGGDGYTF.

The rearrangement links TRBV28 to TRBJ2-5; TRBD2 matches 7 bases. The germline CDR1 and CDR2 sequences are MDHEN and SYDVKM. With V trimmed by 4 bases and J by 5 bases, 7 bases remained unmatched. CDR3 length: 14 amino acids. CDR3 amino acids: CASSSSGGMETQYF. In DNA form, the CDR3 reads TGTGCCAGCAGTTCTAGCGGAGGGATGGAGACCCAGTACTTC.

This clonotype was observed a handful of times. V is TRBV7-2 and J is TRBJ1-2; 10 nucleotides match TRBD1. Per the germline V gene, CDR1 is SGHTA and CDR2 is FQGNSA. CDR3 length: 14 residues. V lost 2 bases and J lost 7; bases outside the gene matches: 4. The CDR3 loop reads CASSLRQGARGYTF. The CDR3 region has the DNA TGTGCCAGCAGCTTAAGACAGGGGGCGCGTGGCTACACCTTC.

The chain is built from TRBV20-1 and TRBJ2-5; D may be TRBD1 (5 bases). Trimming shortened V by 4 bases and J by 4 bases, and 16 bases separated the two germline ends. The V gene's germline CDR1 is DFQATT and CDR2 SNEGSKA (reference sequence). The CDR3 is made up of 14 amino acids. The DNA for the CDR3 is TGCAGTGCTACAGGGTTGATCGTTTCAGAGACCCAGTACTTC. It translates to CSATGLIVSETQYF.

This chain connects TRBV29-1 to TRBJ2-3, with TRBD1 matching over 8 bases. In germline, CDR1 is SQVTM, CDR2 ANQGSEA. The CDR3 totals 14 residues. J gave up 1 base and V 7 bases, and 7 bases lay outside the gene matches. As DNA, the CDR3 is TGCAGCGCCGGACAGGGACGGGGCACAGATACGCAGTATTTT. The encoded protein is CSAGQGRGTDTQYF.